This is a list of T cell receptor beta chains from one sample in a study of blood T cells in healthy people across ages. TCRdb analysed the 5' RACE reads with MiXCR anew, one entry per CDR3 protein. This table holds 1.5 million to 1.8 million distinct CDR3 sequences, 35% to 45% found once. The sample taken for sequencing was blood. All receptors come from a woman between 18 and 29 years old in good health. CDR3s include the opening cysteine and the closing phenylalanine or tryptophan. The order of the fields is J gene, D gene, V gene, clone size, CDR3 DNA, CDR3 protein. A D gene is named only where the DNA matches it firmly. Size tells how often a clone was seen (once, few, many) or the class of an expanded clone, and some rows leave it out.

>TRBJ2-3|-|TRBV3-1|-
TGTGCCAGCAGCCGTCGGGAGCGCACAGATACGCAGTATTTT
CASSRRERTDTQYF
>TRBJ2-3|-|TRBV20-1|few
TGCAGTGCCGGAGTCCCAAATACGCAGTATTTT
CSAGVPNTQYF
>TRBJ2-7|-|TRBV27|-
TGTGCCAGCAGTTTAGCGTCACCCGCCTACGAGCAGTACTTC
CASSLASPAYEQYF
>TRBJ2-7|-|TRBV7-9|-
TGTGCCAGCAGCTTACGCCCCAGGGACGACGCCTACGAGCAGTACTTC
CASSLRPRDDAYEQYF
>TRBJ1-2|-|TRBV11-1|-
TGTGCCAGCAGCTTATGGTCGGGGGAGGACTATGGCTACACCTTC
CASSLWSGEDYGYTF
>TRBJ2-1|-|TRBV12-3/TRBV12-4|many
TGTGCCAGCACTCAATTGACAGGGCGGCCTAGCGATGAGCAGTTCTTC
CASTQLTGRPSDEQFF
>TRBJ1-1|TRBD1|TRBV5-1|-
TGCGCCAGCAGCCCTGGACAGGCCCTCACTGAAGCTTTCTTT
CASSPGQALTEAFF
>TRBJ1-2|TRBD1|TRBV4-2|-
TGTGCCAGCAGCCAGGGGACAGGGGGCAATAACTATGGCTACACCTTC
CASSQGTGGNNYGYTF
>TRBJ2-1|TRBD1|TRBV24-1|-
TGTGCCACCAGTGATGCGACAGGGGGCCCCTACAATGAGCAGTTCTTC
CATSDATGGPYNEQFF
>TRBJ1-5|TRBD1|TRBV9|-
TGTGCCAGCTGCAGAACAGGGGGCGAAGGTCAGCCCCAGCATTTT
CASCRTGGEGQPQHF
>TRBJ2-1|-|TRBV7-9|-
TGTGCCAGCAGCTTTACGAAGTACAATGAGCAGTTCTTC
CASSFTKYNEQFF
>TRBJ2-7|-|TRBV15|few
TGTGCCACCAGCAGAGATCCCACTGCAGGACAGACGTACTTC
CATSRDPTAGQTYF
>TRBJ2-1|-|TRBV11-2|-
TGTGCCAGCAGCGCGGGACAGCCAGTATACAATGAGCAGTTCTTC
CASSAGQPVYNEQFF
>TRBJ1-2|TRBD1|TRBV4-1|-
TGCGCCAGCAGCCAACTCCAGGGGGCTGTCTACGGCTACACCTTC
CASSQLQGAVYGYTF
>TRBJ2-3|-|TRBV20-1|-
TGCAGTGCCCTCTCGGGGCTCAAGAGCACAGATACGCAGTATTTT
CSALSGLKSTDTQYF
>TRBJ2-2|TRBD2|TRBV4-3|-
TGCGCCAGCAGCCAAGAGACGGGGGGGATACAACCGGGCGCCGGGGAGCTGTTTTTT
CASSQETGGIQPGAGELFF
>TRBJ2-2|-|TRBV4-3|-
TGCACCAGCAGCCCAAGGCACAGTGAAACCGGGGAGCTGTTTTTT
CTSSPRHSETGELFF
>TRBJ1-1|-|TRBV5-1|few
TGCGCCAGCAGCTTGGAAGCAGCTATGAACACTGAAGCTTTCTTT
CASSLEAAMNTEAFF
>TRBJ1-4|-|TRBV11-2|few
TGTGCCAGCAGCCGGGGAGCAACTAATGAAAAACTGTTTTTT
CASSRGATNEKLFF
>TRBJ2-7|-|TRBV29-1|-
TGCAGCGTTGTCTATAGTTACGAGCAGTACTTC
CSVVYSYEQYF
>TRBJ2-1|TRBD2|TRBV6-2/TRBV6-3|few
TGTGCAGCGAGGGCTAGCGGGATCCTGAAGAACAATGAGCAGTTCTTC
CAARASGILKNNEQFF
>TRBJ2-5|TRBD2|TRBV12-5|-
TGTGCTAGTGGTTCCGCGGGGGGCGCACAGACCCAGTACTTC
CASGSAGGAQTQYF
>TRBJ2-4|-|TRBV28|-
TGTGCCAGCACCCCGGACAGAGAATTCTACAAGCAGTACTTC
CASTPDREFYKQYF
>TRBJ1-5|-|TRBV30|-
TGTGCCTGGAGTTCCCGCCGGTTCAATCAGCCCCAGCATTTT
CAWSSRRFNQPQHF
>TRBJ2-5|-|TRBV4-3|-
TGCGCCAGCAGCCAAGAAAGGGCTTTGGGGCAGTACTTC
CASSQERALGQYF
>TRBJ2-2|-|TRBV7-8|few
TGTGCCAGCAGCTTACTGGGGCGGGGCGGGGAGCTGTTTTTT
CASSLLGRGGELFF
>TRBJ2-3|-|TRBV11-2|few
TGTGCCAGCAGCTTAGATTTCGGGGGTACAGATACGCAGTATTTT
CASSLDFGGTDTQYF
>TRBJ2-1|TRBD2|TRBV9|few
TGTGCCAGCAACAATGGGTGGACTAGCGGATACAATGAGCAGTTCTTC
CASNNGWTSGYNEQFF
>TRBJ1-1|-|TRBV6-1|-
TGTGCCAGCAGTCCTCAAAACTCCGGCGGGACTGAAGCTTTCTTT
CASSPQNSGGTEAFF
>TRBJ2-1|-|TRBV24-1|-
TGTGCCACCAGGTCGGGGGCTAATGAGCAGTTCTTC
CATRSGANEQFF
>TRBJ1-2|-|TRBV7-9|-
TGTGCCAGCAGCTTCGAGAGGAACTATGGCTACACCTTC
CASSFERNYGYTF
>TRBJ2-7|-|TRBV4-1|-
TGCGCCAGCAGCCAATTTGACGGTGACGAGCAGTACTTC
CASSQFDGDEQYF
>TRBJ2-1|-|TRBV11-1|many
TGTGCCAGCAGCCTAGTGGACTGGACCTACAATGAGCAGTTCTTC
CASSLVDWTYNEQFF
>TRBJ2-1|TRBD2|TRBV20-1|-
TGCAGTGCTAGGGGGACTAGCGGGAGTAGGAGCACCTACAATGAGCAGTTCTTC
CSARGTSGSRSTYNEQFF
>TRBJ2-6|-|TRBV18|few
TGTGCCAGCTCAGCTCAGTGGAGCTCTGGGGCCAACGTCCTGACTTTC
CASSAQWSSGANVLTF
>TRBJ2-7|-|TRBV4-3|-
TGCGCCAGCAGCCAAGACCCCCTCGGAGCTGTAAACGAGCAGTACTTC
CASSQDPLGAVNEQYF
>TRBJ1-1|-|TRBV6-6|few
TGTGCCAGCAGTCGGCAAACTGAAGCTTTCTTT
CASSRQTEAFF
>TRBJ2-7|TRBD1|TRBV5-1|-
TGCGCCAGCAGCTCCGGGACAGAATTTTACGAGCAGTACTTC
CASSSGTEFYEQYF
>TRBJ2-1|-|TRBV28|-
TGTGCCAGCAGTTTCAGGGTTGGGGATGAGCAGTTCTTC
CASSFRVGDEQFF
>TRBJ2-7|-|TRBV18|-
TGTGCCAGCTCATCTCTCGGGACAGCGGGCTCCTACGAGCAGTACTTC
CASSSLGTAGSYEQYF
>TRBJ1-2|TRBD1|TRBV28|-
TGTGCCAGCAGTTTTCAGGGGGCGTATAAGGGCTACACCTTC
CASSFQGAYKGYTF
>TRBJ2-5|-|TRBV6-6|-
TGTGCCAGCACGGGTGCTAGAGGGGAGACCCAGTACTTC
CASTGARGETQYF
>TRBJ2-1|TRBD2|TRBV2|-
TGTGCCAGCAAAGGGGGACTAGTCCTCCCAAGTGAGCAGTTCTTC
CASKGGLVLPSEQFF
>TRBJ2-1|-|TRBV19|-
TGTGCCAGTAGTACACTAGGTGCTGCCTACAATGAGCAGTTCTTC
CASSTLGAAYNEQFF
>TRBJ1-5|-|TRBV30|once
TGTGCCTGGAGTCGAGGGAGCAATCAGCCCCAGCATTTT
CAWSRGSNQPQHF
>TRBJ1-2|TRBD1|TRBV5-1|-
TGCGCCAGCAGCTTGGGCGACAGGGGCAGAAACACCTTC
CASSLGDRGRNTF
>TRBJ2-7|-|TRBV4-3|-
TGCGCCAGCAGCCAACGTAATACGGAGAGCTACGAGCAGTACTTC
CASSQRNTESYEQYF
>TRBJ1-6|-|TRBV20-1|-
TGCAGTGCTAGCAGGGTAGGGGCACCCCTCCACTTT
CSASRVGAPLHF
>TRBJ2-6|-|TRBV29-1|few
TGCAGCGCCACCGTAGGGGCCAGGACCGGGGCCAACGTCCTGACTTTC
CSATVGARTGANVLTF
>TRBJ1-1|-|TRBV12-3/TRBV12-4|few
TGTGCCAGCAGTTTTGACGGGGGGGGGGTGGCTTTCTTT
CASSFDGGGVAFF
>TRBJ2-7|-|TRBV6-5|few
TGTGCCAGCAGTTTTACCGCAGGGGTCTACGAGCAGTACTTC
CASSFTAGVYEQYF
>TRBJ2-5|-|TRBV3-1|many
TGTGCCAGCAGCCAATGGTCGACCTTTCAAGAGACCCAGTACTTC
CASSQWSTFQETQYF
>TRBJ1-1|-|TRBV7-2|-
TGTGCCAGCAGCTTACAGGGCGGCAGCGAAGAAGCTTTCTTT
CASSLQGGSEEAFF
>TRBJ2-3|TRBD2|TRBV2|-
TGTGCCAGCAGCAGAGAGACTAGCGGGGGGGGCACAGATACGCAGTATTTT
CASSRETSGGGTDTQYF
>TRBJ1-6|-|TRBV5-1|-
TGCGCCAGCAGCCGGGTTGAGGATTCACCCCTCCACTTT
CASSRVEDSPLHF
>TRBJ2-1|-|TRBV7-6|-
TGTGCCAGCAGCTTAGGAGGGGTAACAGGAGGGGACAATGAGCAGTTCTTC
CASSLGGVTGGDNEQFF